The T cell receptor (beta chain) described here comes from a study of cytomegalovirus exposure and HLA in healthy donors. A multiplex PCR was run with 60 Vbeta primers and 13 Jbeta primers. Only in-frame clones appear in the TCRdb table, and some are missing; sequencing was by immunoSEQ multiplex PCR. The table includes about 85,000 clones, under 85% detected once. There are 13 residues in the CDR3. CDR1 is MDHEN, CDR2 SYDVKM, per germline. With 3 bases removed from V and 5 bases from J, the gap between germline ends came to 11 bases. Sample: PBMCs. The receptor comes from a boy aged 5-17 years in good health and CMV-seronegative. The chain combines TRBV28 with TRBJ2-7; D perhaps matches TRBD1 (5 bases). Here the CDR3 reads CASSFRRDDEQYF. In DNA form, the CDR3 reads TGTGCCAGCAGTTTCCGCAGGGATGACGAGCAGTACTTC.